This TCR beta chain was observed in a study of blood T cell repertoires in COVID-19. Study summary: PBMCs, B-cell-depleted T cells, or T cells provided the cDNA or gDNA that made up the material.

Repertoires were generated with immunoSEQ multiplex PCR, while TCRdb's copy carries only in-frame clones and drops some. The sample lists some 140,000 clones; roughly 84% were seen once. Germline CDR1 MNHNY, CDR2 SVGAGI (reference sequence). This CDR3 is built from 15 residues. Trimming removed 7 bases from V and 4 bases from J; junction bases left unmatched: 11. What was sequenced was peripheral blood. This TCR was recovered from a woman aged 60-75 years with COVID-19, enrolled during active disease. The chain has TRBV6-6 and TRBJ1-1; 8 nucleotides match TRBD1. CDR3 in DNA: TGTGCCAGCATCCGGTCTAGGGACAGGCTCACTGAAGCTTTCTTT. Translation gives CASIRSRDRLTEAFF.